This entry concerns a single T cell receptor (beta chain). Its specificity is unknown. This entry comes from a study of T cell clonotyping in hematopoietic cell transplantation. The data were produced by immunoSEQ multiplex PCR, yet TCRdb's version contains in-frame clones alone and is incomplete. The sample lists just under 7,500 clones; 90% to 96% were seen once. The V end lost 4 bases, the J end lost 2 bases, and 9 bases lay between the germline ends. The CDR3 has 13 residues. Germline V gene data show CDR1 as SGHAT and CDR2 as FQNNGV. Study outcomes and limitations: CD4 and CD8 repertoire contributions could not be separated without sorting.

This sequence originates from a male patient in his thirties or forties who had an allogeneic stem cell transplant from a related donor, so the T cells may come from the graft donor. Some clones in this sample may be carry-over from other donors' samples. This specimen consisted of PBMCs, obtained 30 days after allogeneic stem cell transplant. V and J are TRBV11-2 and TRBJ2-7, with D hard to call. The CDR3 coding sequence is TGTGCCAGCAGCTCCGACGGCCCCTACGAGCAGTACTTC. Protein: CASSSDGPYEQYF.